The 12 T cell receptor beta chains listed next were all sequenced from one sample in a study of T cells after yellow fever vaccination (dated by TCRdb to the late 2010s). The sample's treatment or condition label, in plain terms: live attenuated yellow fever vaccine strain. The library relied on 5' RACE. Sequencer: Illumina NovaSeq 6000. The public sequencing data were trimmed at Q25 with fastp and processed into clonotypes with MiXCR by TCRdb, which kept only in-frame beta chains. Duplicate CDR3 protein sequences are folded into a single record with the most common DNA and genes. The sample has fewer than 350,000 distinct CDR3 sequences on record, roughly 4% of them singletons. Together, the top ten hold 23% of the sample. This specimen consisted of PBMCs, obtained on the day of the yellow fever booster vaccination. The receptors were sampled from a man aged 18 to 30 who received the YFV17D yellow fever vaccine.

This chain connects TRBV11-2 to TRBJ2-2; 7 nucleotides align to TRBD1. This CDR3 comprises 16 residues. Losses at the gene ends were 6 bases for V and 0 bases for J; bases not matched to a gene: 7. From germline, CDR1 is SGHAT and CDR2 FQNNGV. CDR3 amino acids: CASRVRQGPNTGELFF. The CDR3 DNA reads as TGTGCCAGCAGGGTACGACAGGGTCCGAACACCGGGGAGCTGTTTTTT.

This clonotype was detected many times. The gene calls are TRBV3-1 and TRBJ2-7; D is unresolved. The germline CDR1 and CDR2 sequences are LGHDT and YNNKEL (reference sequence). The V end lost 1 base, the J end lost 3 bases, and 7 bases lay between the germline ends. The CDR3 is 13 amino acids. The CDR3 coding sequence is TGTGCCAGCAGCCAAGGCGCTAGCTACGAGCAGTACTTC. Residues: CASSQGASYEQYF.

This clonotype was observed many times. The genes are TRBV7-2 and TRBJ2-5; 12 bases agree with TRBD2. The CDR3 runs 16 residues. CDR1 SGHTA and CDR2 FQGNSA come from the germline V gene. The V and J ends lost 2 bases and 1 base, in that order; junction bases with no gene match: 2. The CDR3 bases are TGTGCCAGCAGCTTACCGACTAGCGGGGGCCAAGAGACCCAGTACTTC. Its protein is CASSLPTSGGQETQYF.

The chain has TRBV12-3 or TRBV12-4 and TRBJ2-1; TRBD1 matches at 7 bases. J was trimmed by 3 bases and V by 5 bases; bases with no gene match: 7. The length of the CDR3 is 15 residues. CDR3 region: CASSIAGTVYNEQFF. In DNA, the CDR3 is TGTGCCAGCAGTATTGCCGGGACAGTCTACAATGAGCAGTTCTTC.

V and J are TRBV6-6 and TRBJ2-7; TRBD2 aligns across 10 bases. The V gene's germline CDR1 is MNHNY and CDR2 SVGAGI (reference sequence). The CDR3 spans 14 residues. Unmatched junction bases numbered 10, after V lost 10 bases and J lost 4 bases. The CDR3 sequence is CATTGVAGGYEQYF. The CDR3 DNA is TGTGCCACCACTGGAGTAGCGGGGGGTTACGAGCAGTACTTC.

The chain couples TRBV5-4 to TRBJ2-1; D is perhaps TRBD1 or TRBD2 (5 bases each). This CDR3 spans 13 amino acids. Germline V gene lookup returns CDR1 SGHNT and CDR2 YYREEE (reference sequence). The V end lost 2 bases, the J end lost 10 bases, and 13 bases lay between the germline ends. The CDR3: CASSFWDAQEQFF. Written as DNA, the CDR3 is TGTGCCAGCAGCTTTTGGGACGCCCAAGAGCAGTTCTTC.

There are a few counts of this clonotype. This sequence joins TRBV18 and TRBJ2-1, with unresolved D. Trimming left V 2 bases short and J 2 bases short, with 13 bases between. The germline V gene has CDR1 KGHSH and CDR2 LQKENI. The CDR3 contains 16 residues. CDR3 nucleotide sequence: TGTGCCAGCTCACCATCTTTGGGCCTAACCTACAATGAGCAGTTCTTC. Protein: CASSPSLGLTYNEQFF.

This clonotype was recorded many times. This chain connects TRBV28 to TRBJ1-2; TRBD1 aligns across 9 bases. CDR1 MDHEN and CDR2 SYDVKM come from the germline V gene. The CDR3 has 15 amino acids. V lost 1 base and J lost 4; bases outside the gene matches: 4. Here the CDR3 reads CASSLYRGQGYGYTF. CDR3 sequence (DNA): TGTGCCAGCAGTTTATACAGGGGGCAAGGCTATGGCTACACCTTC.

This clonotype has just a few counts. The chain links TRBV7-6 to TRBJ2-1, with a weak D call TRBD1 (5 bases). The CDR3 consists of 19 residues. CDR1 and CDR2 from the germline V gene are SGHVS and FNYEAQ. The germline V and J ends were trimmed by 3 bases and 0 bases, with 21 bases remaining between them. The CDR3 is CASSFVPPQGTGSYNEQFF. CDR3 nucleotides: TGTGCCAGCAGCTTTGTTCCCCCGCAGGGAACGGGCTCCTACAATGAGCAGTTCTTC.

The table lists this clonotype with many counts. This chain connects TRBV19 to TRBJ2-7; D might be TRBD1 (5 bases). V dropped 7 bases and J dropped 5 bases, with 15 bases sitting between them. Germline V lookup: CDR1 LNHDA, CDR2 SQIVND (reference sequence). The CDR3 is 13 amino acids. The CDR3 spells CASKGEAVNEQYF. The DNA of the CDR3 is TGTGCCAGTAAAGGGGAAGCCGTTAACGAGCAGTACTTC.

This clonotype was counted at least ten times. The chain employs TRBV30 and TRBJ2-4; 7 bases map to TRBD1. CDR3 length: 15 amino acids. V gave up 0 bases and J gave up 0 bases; unmatched junction bases: 2. Germline-derived CDR1 and CDR2 are GTSNPN and SVGIG (reference sequence). The CDR3 protein is CAWSVSGGAKNIQYF. The CDR3 region has the DNA TGTGCCTGGAGTGTATCAGGGGGAGCCAAAAACATTCAGTACTTC.

This clonotype was recorded many times. V is TRBV7-9 and J is TRBJ2-7; TRBD1 matches 7 bases. The germline V gene has CDR1 SEHNR and CDR2 FQNEAQ (reference sequence). J gave up 4 bases and V 5 bases, and 5 bases lay outside the gene matches. The CDR3 sequence is 13 residues long. CDR3 sequence reads: CASSPPTGYEQYF. CDR3 bases: TGTGCCAGCAGCCCACCGACAGGGTACGAGCAGTACTTC.